The 4 T cell receptor beta chains below come from one sample, sequenced in a study of persistence of HIV-infected CD4 T cells. Their antigen targets remain unknown. An overlapping HIV-1 Gag peptide pool stimulated these cells at roughly 1 ug/peptide/mL. Sorting of responding CD4+ T cells relied on upregulated CD40 ligand together with CD69. Sequencing used immunoSEQ version 4 in survey mode. Repertoires were generated with immunoSEQ multiplex PCR, while TCRdb's copy carries only in-frame clones and drops some. The profile shows under 20,000 clones, less than 75% of them singletons. The sequences come from CD4+ T cells sorted from PBMCs after roughly 18-hour stimulation, collected from a patient who received antiretroviral therapy. These TCRs come from an adult woman with HIV who was CMV-seropositive.

The chain uses TRBV24-1 and TRBJ2-1, with 13 bases identical to TRBD2. Germline-derived CDR1 and CDR2 are KGHDR and SFDVKD. The CDR3 covers 16 residues. Trimming took 5 bases from V and 7 from J; bases not matched to a gene: 7. The CDR3 DNA reads as TGTGCCACCAGTGCCCCTGGACTAGCGGGGGAGAATGAGCAGTTCTTC. As protein: CATSAPGLAGENEQFF.

The chain employs TRBV6-5 and TRBJ2-1; D is tentatively TRBD1 or TRBD2 (5 bases each). The CDR3 sequence is 12 residues long. The germline V and J ends were trimmed by 0 bases and 12 bases, with 9 bases remaining between them. Germline V gene lookup returns CDR1 MNHEY and CDR2 SVGAGI. The CDR3 is CASSYSQGPQFF. The CDR3 nucleotides read TGTGCCAGCAGTTACTCTCAGGGACCGCAGTTCTTC.

The chain uses TRBV25-1 and TRBJ2-1; possibly TRBD2 for D (6 bases). Germline V gene data show CDR1 as MGHDK and CDR2 as SYGVNS. This CDR3 region has 13 residues. V was clipped by 0 bases and J by 7 bases, with 7 bases between them. The chain's CDR3 is CASSEYGGNEQFF. In nucleotides, the CDR3 is TGTGCCAGCAGTGAATACGGGGGTAATGAGCAGTTCTTC.

About this clone itself: This specimen includes other DNA sequences encoding the same CDR3. J is TRBJ1-5 and V is TRBV15; D unresolved. V was trimmed by 3 bases and J by 0 bases, leaving 6 bases between them. CDR1 is LNHNV and CDR2 is YYDKDF in the germline V gene (reference sequence). CDR3 size: 14 residues. The DNA of the CDR3 is TGTGCCACCAGCAGCCGGGATAGCAATCAGCCCCAGCATTTT. Translation gives CATSSRDSNQPQHF.